These T cell receptor beta chains were read from a single sample in a study of neurological immune-mediated disorders. TCRdb re-called the 5' RACE reads through MiXCR, storing one row per CDR3 protein. The sample lists 30,000 to 40,000 distinct CDR3 sequences, 3.8% seen once, with less than 2.5% in the top ten. The sample consisted of PBMCs. The receptors were sampled from a young man with multiple sclerosis. CDR3s include the opening cysteine and the closing phenylalanine or tryptophan. Each record gives: J gene, clone size, V gene, D gene, CDR3 DNA, CDR3 protein. D genes are given only for firm matches. Clone size is shown for a subset of rows, as once, few, many or a class of expanded clone.

TRBJ2-1,many,TRBV7-2,-,TGTGCCAGCAGCCGGAGGGGGGAGCAGTTCTTC,CASSRRGEQFF
TRBJ1-1,many,TRBV15,-,TGTGCCACCAGCAGAGACTTTGATGAAGCTTTCTTT,CATSRDFDEAFF
TRBJ2-7,many,TRBV20-1,-,TGCAGTGCCATGCCCGGGTCACGAACCTACGAGCAGTACTTC,CSAMPGSRTYEQYF
TRBJ2-1,-,TRBV10-3,-,TGTGCCATCAGCGGGGTCACGACTTACAATGAGCAGTTCTTC,CAISGVTTYNEQFF
TRBJ2-3,many,TRBV6-5,-,TGTGCCAGCAGCCACCTAGGGACGCAGTATTTT,CASSHLGTQYF
TRBJ1-4,many,TRBV4-2,-,TGTGCCAGCAGCCGGTGGCATTTACAAAATGAAAAACTGTTTTTT,CASSRWHLQNEKLFF
TRBJ1-5,many,TRBV3-1,-,TGTGCCAGCAGCCAAGATCGGGGGTGGGATCAGCCCCAGCATTTT,CASSQDRGWDQPQHF
TRBJ1-2,-,TRBV27,-,TGTGCCAGCAGTTTTGGGAAGGACTATGGCTACACCTTC,CASSFGKDYGYTF
TRBJ1-1,many,TRBV29-1,-,TGCAGCCTCGCCCCGACAGGCATGAACACTGAAGCTTTCTTT,CSLAPTGMNTEAFF
TRBJ1-6,many,TRBV20-1,TRBD1,TGCAGTGCTAGAGAAGGGCCCGGGACAGTCGGTTCACCCCTCCACTTT,CSAREGPGTVGSPLHF
TRBJ2-3,many,TRBV7-9,TRBD1,TGTGCCAGCAGCCCACTCGGGACAGGGGATATCACAGATACGCAGTATTTT,CASSPLGTGDITDTQYF
TRBJ1-2,many,TRBV29-1,-,TGCAGCGTTGCTGTGGGGGAGAACTATGGCTACACCTTC,CSVAVGENYGYTF
TRBJ2-5,-,TRBV20-1,TRBD1,TGCAGTGCCCCCCCGAGGGGGCGCGGGGAGACCCAGTACTTC,CSAPPRGRGETQYF
TRBJ2-7,many,TRBV7-3,-,TGTGCCAGCAGCTTAAATCAGGGCGGGTACGAGCAGTACTTC,CASSLNQGGYEQYF
TRBJ2-7,many,TRBV12-3/TRBV12-4,TRBD1,TGTGCCTCACAGGGGCCCCACTACGAGCAGTACTTC,CASQGPHYEQYF
TRBJ2-2,medium-sized,TRBV5-1,-,TGCGCCAGCAGCAGAACAGAAGCCGGGGAGCTGTTTTTT,CASSRTEAGELFF
TRBJ2-4,many,TRBV5-1,TRBD2,TGCGCCAGCAGCTTGGCCGGGACTAGCGGGGGAGTTGTGTACTTC,CASSLAGTSGGVVYF
TRBJ2-6,many,TRBV6-5,-,TGTGCCAGCAGTTGGGGGGCGCGCCTATCTGGGGCCAACGTCCTGACTTTC,CASSWGARLSGANVLTF
TRBJ2-1,few,TRBV7-2,-,TGTGCCAGCAGCTTAGCGGGGGGGCGCGAGCAGTTCTTC,CASSLAGGREQFF
TRBJ1-1,medium-sized,TRBV29-1,-,TGCAGCGTTGAAGACTCGAACACTGAAGCTTTCTTT,CSVEDSNTEAFF
TRBJ2-1,many,TRBV21-1,-,TGTGCCAGCAGCAAACGGGGCCGAGACAATGAGCAGTTCTTC,CASSKRGRDNEQFF
TRBJ2-5,many,TRBV9,TRBD2,TGTGCCAGCAGCGTAGAACTAGCGCCTGAAGAGACCCAGTACTTC,CASSVELAPEETQYF
TRBJ2-2,-,TRBV7-9,-,TGTGCCAGCTCCAGCCCGGGGGGCGGCGTCGAGGAGCTGTTTTTT,CASSSPGGGVEELFF
TRBJ1-1,many,TRBV9,TRBD1,TGTGCCAGCAGCGTATGGGACAGGGGTGAAGCTTTCTTT,CASSVWDRGEAFF
TRBJ2-7,many,TRBV7-2,-,TGTGCCAGCAGCTTAGTTGGGGTCTACTACGAGCAGTACTTC,CASSLVGVYYEQYF
TRBJ2-3,many,TRBV20-1,-,TGCAGTGCTAGAAAACCGGGATCTAGCACAGATACGCAGTATTTT,CSARKPGSSTDTQYF
TRBJ1-5,-,TRBV6-5,-,TGTGCCGCTGGCCTCCGCCCCCAGAATTTT,CAAGLRPQNF
TRBJ1-1,many,TRBV7-3,TRBD1,TGTGCCAGCAGCCCGACAGGGACGGGGAGGAACACTGAAGCTTTCTTT,CASSPTGTGRNTEAFF
TRBJ1-6,many,TRBV5-1,-,TGCGCCAGCAGCGACAGACCGAATTCACCCCTCCACTTT,CASSDRPNSPLHF
TRBJ1-6,many,TRBV7-8,-,TGTGCCAGCAGCTTAAATACGGGGGGAAGCTCCTATAATTCACCCCTCCACTTT,CASSLNTGGSSYNSPLHF
TRBJ1-2,many,TRBV20-1,TRBD1,TGCAGTGCTAGAACAAGGCCCGGGGACAGGGACTCGCGCGGCTATGGCTACACCTTC,CSARTRPGDRDSRGYGYTF
TRBJ2-5,many,TRBV20-1,-,TGCAGTGCCCCGGGCCCAGAGACCCAGTACTTC,CSAPGPETQYF
TRBJ2-7,many,TRBV5-1,TRBD1,TGCGCCAGCAGCCGGGACAGTCTTTCCTACGAGCAGTACTTC,CASSRDSLSYEQYF
TRBJ1-6,-,TRBV4-1,TRBD1,TGCGCCAGCAGCCAAGGGGACAGAAGTTCACCCCTCAACTTT,CASSQGDRSSPLNF
TRBJ2-3,many,TRBV20-1,-,TGCAGTGCTAGCCCGATTACCAGGGACACAGATACGCAGTATTTT,CSASPITRDTDTQYF
TRBJ1-2,many,TRBV29-1,TRBD1,TGCAGCGTCGCAACCGTTTGGACAGGGGGAGCTAACTATGGCTACACCTTC,CSVATVWTGGANYGYTF
TRBJ1-1,many,TRBV10-3,-,-,CAISEFLERVDAEAFF
TRBJ2-1,many,TRBV12-3/TRBV12-4,-,TGTGCCAGCATCTCGGGAGCTCAGTCCTACAATGAGCAGTTCTTC,CASISGAQSYNEQFF
TRBJ2-1,few,TRBV5-1,-,TGCGCCAGCAGCTTGGGGGGCAGGGAAGTCGGGCAGTTCTTC,CASSLGGREVGQFF
TRBJ2-5,-,TRBV6-2/TRBV6-3,TRBD2,TGTGCCAGCAGTTACGGCCTAGCGGCAGTACCTCGGGAGACCCAGTACTTC,CASSYGLAAVPRETQYF
TRBJ2-6,medium-sized,TRBV5-8,-,TGTGCCAGCTCAAGGACCGCGCCGGGGGCCAACGTCCTGACTTTC,CASSRTAPGANVLTF
TRBJ1-6,many,TRBV6-2/TRBV6-3,TRBD1,TGTGCCAGCAGAAGGATCAGGCAAGACGGACAGGGGGGCCTAACCCTCAACTTT,CASRRIRQDGQGGLTLNF
TRBJ1-5,many,TRBV10-3,TRBD1,TGTGCCATCAGGACAGGGCTTAACAATCAGCCCCAGCATTTT,CAIRTGLNNQPQHF
TRBJ2-1,-,TRBV5-5,-,TGTGCCAGCAGCTTGGCCCGGGACCGCAAGTTCTTC,CASSLARDRKFF
TRBJ2-1,many,TRBV7-9,-,TGTGCCAGCAGCTTAGCAGTGCGGCGTCGGATGGCACCCGGTAACAATGAGCAGTTCTTC,CASSLAVRRRMAPGNNEQFF
TRBJ1-6,-,TRBV6-5,TRBD1,TGTGCCAGCAGTTACTCGAGGCAGGGGGATTCACCCCTACACTTT,CASSYSRQGDSPLHF
TRBJ1-2,many,TRBV20-1,-,TGCAGTGCCAGTCCGGACACCTGGGGCTACACCTTC,CSASPDTWGYTF
TRBJ1-1,few,TRBV20-1,-,TGCAGTGCTAGAGGGCGCGGAAAAAACACTGAAGCTTTCTTT,CSARGRGKNTEAFF
TRBJ1-5,many,TRBV20-1,TRBD1,TGCAGTGCTCCCGACAGGGGGCTCCGTCAGCCCCAGCATTTT,CSAPDRGLRQPQHF
TRBJ2-1,many,TRBV24-1,-,TGTGCCACCAGTGAGCTGATAAACAATGAGCAGTTCTTC,CATSELINNEQFF